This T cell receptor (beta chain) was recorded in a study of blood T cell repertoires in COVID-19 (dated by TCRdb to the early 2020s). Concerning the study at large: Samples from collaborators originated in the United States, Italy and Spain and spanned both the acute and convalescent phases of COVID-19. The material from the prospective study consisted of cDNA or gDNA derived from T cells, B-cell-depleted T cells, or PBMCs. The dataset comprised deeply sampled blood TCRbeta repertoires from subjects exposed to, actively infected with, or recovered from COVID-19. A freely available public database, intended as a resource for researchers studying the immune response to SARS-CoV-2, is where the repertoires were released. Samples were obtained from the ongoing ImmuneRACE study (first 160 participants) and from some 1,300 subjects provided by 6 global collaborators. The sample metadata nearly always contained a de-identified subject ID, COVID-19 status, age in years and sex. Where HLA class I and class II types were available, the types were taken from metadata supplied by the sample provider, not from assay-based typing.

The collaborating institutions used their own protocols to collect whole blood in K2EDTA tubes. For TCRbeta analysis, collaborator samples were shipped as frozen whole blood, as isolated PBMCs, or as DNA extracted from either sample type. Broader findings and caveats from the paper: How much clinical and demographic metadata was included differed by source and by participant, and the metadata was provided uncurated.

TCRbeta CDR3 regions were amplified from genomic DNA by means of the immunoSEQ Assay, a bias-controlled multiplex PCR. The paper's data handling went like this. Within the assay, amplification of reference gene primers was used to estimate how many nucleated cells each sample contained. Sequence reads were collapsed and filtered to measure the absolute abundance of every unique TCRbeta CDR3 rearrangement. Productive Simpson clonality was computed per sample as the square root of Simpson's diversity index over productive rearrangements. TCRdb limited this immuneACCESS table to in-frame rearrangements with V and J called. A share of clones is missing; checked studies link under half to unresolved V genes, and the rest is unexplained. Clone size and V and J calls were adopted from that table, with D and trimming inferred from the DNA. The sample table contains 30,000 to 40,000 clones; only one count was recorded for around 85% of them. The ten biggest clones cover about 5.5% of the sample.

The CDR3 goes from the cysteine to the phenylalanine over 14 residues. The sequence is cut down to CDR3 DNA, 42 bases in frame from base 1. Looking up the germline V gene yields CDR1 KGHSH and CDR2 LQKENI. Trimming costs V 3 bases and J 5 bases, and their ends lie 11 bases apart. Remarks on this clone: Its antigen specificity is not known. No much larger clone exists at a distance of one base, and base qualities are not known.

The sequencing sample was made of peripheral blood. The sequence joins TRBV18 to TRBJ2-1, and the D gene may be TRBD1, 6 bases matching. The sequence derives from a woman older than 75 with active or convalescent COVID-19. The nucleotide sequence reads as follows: TGTGCCAGCTCACCCGGACAGAAGAACAATGAGCAGTTCTTC. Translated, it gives CASSPGQKNNEQFF.